This entry features one TCR beta chain sequence. Its cognate antigen is unknown. One entry per CDR3 protein, called by TCRdb with MiXCR from the reads. Among about 770,000 distinct CDR3 sequences, roughly 28% were seen once, and the ten largest hold 13%. The sample originates from a study of T cell repertoires in cytomegalovirus infection. Overall study results and limits: The response measured ex vivo was dominated by TCR beta clonotypes (HLA-C-restricted and CMV-specific).

The V end lost 7 bases, the J end lost 4 bases, and 9 bases lay between the germline ends. Per germline, CDR1 SNHLY and CDR2 FYNNEI. The CDR3 contains 12 residues. This specimen was cultured CD8+ T cells from PBMCs, taken from culture after CMV antigen stimulation. This sequence originates from a human donor in good health (CMV status not recorded). Some clones in this sample may be carry-over from other donors' samples. V is TRBV2 and J is TRBJ2-3; D unresolved. The CDR3 sequence: CASIEAPDTQYF. As DNA, the CDR3 is TGTGCCAGCATCGAGGCCCCAGATACGCAGTATTTT.